The text below deals with one TCR beta chain. Its specificity is not known. A junction end diverges from the germline sequence, so it may reflect a read error. With 60 Vbeta and 13 Jbeta primers, the PCR was carried out. TCRdb's copy holds only in-frame clones and misses some; the assay was immunoSEQ multiplex PCR. Of some 170,000 clones in the sample, about four fifths were seen once. The record originates from a study of cytomegalovirus exposure and HLA in healthy donors. Notes on the study in general: A later analysis found that most CMV-associated TCR beta chains appeared HLA-restricted. As a later analysis showed, several of the most significant clusters appeared to be linked to common viral pathogens.

This CDR3 spans 16 amino acids. Germline V lookup: CDR1 SGHAT, CDR2 FQNNGV. The sequence came from a woman aged 30 to 39 in good health and CMV-seropositive. Sequencing was performed on PBMCs. The V call is TRBV11-2, the J call TRBJ1-5; D is unresolved. The CDR3 loop is CASSLDAGYSNQPQHF. Written as DNA, the CDR3 is TGTGCCAGCAGCTTAGATGCCGGATATAGCAATCAGCCCCAACATTTT.